This entry concerns a single TCR beta chain. Antigen unknown. The PCR was carried out with 60 Vbeta primers and 13 Jbeta primers. Profiling relied on immunoSEQ multiplex PCR, and the TCRdb table lists in-frame clones only, not all of them. The repertoire consists of about 83,000 clones, with around 79% occurring once and the leading ten covering under 6%. Unmatched junction bases numbered 7, after V lost 5 bases and J lost 3 bases. Germline-derived CDR1 and CDR2 are SGHNT and YYREEE (reference sequence). This CDR3 spans 15 amino acids. These data come from a study of cytomegalovirus exposure and HLA in healthy donors. Background on the study: Earlier results showed 90 million to 130 million unique TCR beta sequences derived from approximately 170 million T cells. Study-level findings and limits: Association of 16,951 TCR beta sequences with HLA alleles was found at 0.05 false discovery rate in a later analysis.

The sequencing input was PBMCs. The sequence derives from a man younger than 35 in good health and CMV-seropositive. V is TRBV5-4 and J is TRBJ1-1; 10 nucleotides align to TRBD1. DNA for the CDR3: TGTGCCAGCAGTCCAGGACAGGGGGTGTACACTGAAGCTTTCTTT. It encodes CASSPGQGVYTEAFF.